These T cell receptor beta chains were read from a single sample in a study of cytomegalovirus exposure and HLA in healthy donors. Libraries were prepared by immunoSEQ multiplex PCR; TCRdb keeps only in-frame clonotypes and omits some of them. This sample's clone table lists 130,000 or so clones. The specimen sequenced was PBMCs. These receptors originate from a woman between 40 and 50 years old in good health and CMV-seronegative. CDR3s include the opening cysteine and the closing phenylalanine or tryptophan. The order of the fields is J gene, V gene, CDR3 protein.

TRBJ1-1 TRBV20-1 CSARDWEKAFF
TRBJ1-1 TRBV28 CASSRGTANTEAFF
TRBJ1-5 TRBV28 CASSSGGYAYQPQHF
TRBJ1-2 TRBV10-3 CAIRDTGTGYGYTF
TRBJ2-7 TRBV6-1 CASRHRDSYEQYF
TRBJ2-3 TRBV4-3 CASSQDWRQGADTQYF
TRBJ1-4 TRBV7-2 CASREDRYEKLFF
TRBJ2-3 TRBV11-2 CASSLDWAGTDTQYF
TRBJ1-4 TRBV6-1 CASRPGGAGEKLFF
TRBJ2-7 TRBV2 CASSEWLARGEQYF
TRBJ1-2 TRBV28 CASSLLGDGALGGYTF
TRBJ1-1 TRBV4-3 CASSLTGNTEAFF
TRBJ1-1 TRBV7-8 CASIRTSLNTEAFF
TRBJ2-5 TRBV7-9 CASSRTGQETQYF
TRBJ1-4 TRBV2 CASKGQVLEKLFF
TRBJ2-7 TRBV6-6 CASSPGTPDYYEQYF
TRBJ2-3 TRBV28 CASSSTGFLTDTQYF
TRBJ1-2 TRBV10-3 CAITTEVTSYGYTF
TRBJ1-1 TRBV5-1 CASSLVGGQTEAFF
TRBJ2-5 TRBV9 CASSEGLAGGIQETQYF
TRBJ1-2 TRBV13 CASSSSGLYGYTF
TRBJ1-6 TRBV7-9 CASSFPGPGSPLHF
TRBJ2-1 TRBV6-4 CASSDSSGGAWNEQFF
TRBJ1-2 TRBV13 CASSRSGRGPGYTF
TRBJ1-3 TRBV6-6 CASSTGISGNTIYF
TRBJ1-1 TRBV6-5 CASTSGQGGTEAFF
TRBJ1-1 TRBV28 CASSLQLTKMNTEAFF
TRBJ2-7 TRBV10-3 CAVRSGGIGVHEQYF
TRBJ1-1 TRBV28 CASSLLRGNTEAFF
TRBJ2-3 TRBV6-5 CASSYRDTQYF
TRBJ1-2 TRBV6-5 CASSPLTGEGYTF